This TCR beta chain was obtained from a study of graft-versus-host responses after intestinal transplantation. Assay used: immunoSEQ multiplex PCR; TCRdb lists only in-frame clones, some missing. Among about 19,000 clones listed, under 40% were seen once. The responders that had proliferated, CFSE-low CD3+CD4+ and CD3+CD8+ cells, were sorted after the reaction. The CDR3 has 16 residues. CDR1 and CDR2 from the germline V gene are ENHRY and SYGVKD. Between the trimmed V and J ends, which lost 0 bases and 1 base, there was a span of 9 bases. This clone was seen only a few times. This receptor was taken from a human patient who was an organ donor for intestinal transplantation. The rearrangement links TRBV10-3 to TRBJ2-2; the D is unclear. The starting material was alloreactive CD4+ T cells from a mixed lymphocyte reaction culture, obtained before transplantation. Subset denoted: CFSE-low proliferating T cells sorted from roughly six-day pre-transplant mixed lymphocyte reaction (GvH or HvG direction). The CDR3 here is CAISESPSRNTGELFF. The CDR3 DNA is TGTGCCATCAGTGAGTCCCCCAGCCGGAACACCGGGGAGCTGTTTTTT.